This TCR beta chain was retrieved from a study of blood T cell repertoires in COVID-19. Background on the study: Italy, Spain and the United States were the sources of the convalescent and acute COVID-19 samples.

The CDR3 contains 15 residues. The V gene's germline CDR1 is SGHDT and CDR2 YYEEEE. The trim removed 2 bases at V and 0 bases at J, leaving 4 bases unmatched. Clones were read by immunoSEQ multiplex PCR, and TCRdb kept only the in-frame ones, dropping some. The table has roughly 140,000 clones, 81% seen once. The sample consisted of peripheral blood. This TCR derives from a human donor in a cohort sampled during active COVID-19. The chain has TRBV5-6 and TRBJ2-7; 8 bases fit TRBD1. The CDR3 sequence is CASSFGQGSSYEQYF. The CDR3 nucleotides read TGTGCCAGCAGCTTCGGACAGGGTAGCTCCTACGAGCAGTACTTC.